Shown below are 10 T cell receptor beta chains from a single sample sequenced in a study of blood T cell repertoires in COVID-19. Repertoires were generated with immunoSEQ multiplex PCR, while TCRdb's copy carries only in-frame clones and drops some. Of roughly 120,000 clones listed, 90% to 95% are singletons. Sequenced input: peripheral blood. The source is a man between 50 and 59 years old with COVID-19, enrolled during active disease.

J is TRBJ2-5 and V is TRBV7-9, with TRBD2 as a possible D gene (6 bases). V lost 3 bases and J lost 4, with 18 bases in between. The CDR3 loop spans 16 amino acids. Germline loops: CDR1 SEHNR, CDR2 FQNEAQ (reference sequence). The CDR3 sequence is CASSFRREIVGETQYF. CDR3 coding DNA: TGTGCCAGCAGCTTTCGGAGGGAAATTGTCGGAGAGACCCAGTACTTC.

This sequence joins TRBV19 and TRBJ1-6; 7 bases map to TRBD1. Germline CDR1 LNHDA, CDR2 SQIVND (reference sequence). Unmatched junction bases numbered 8, after V lost 3 bases and J lost 9 bases. This CDR3 is built from 15 residues. CDR3 protein: CASSIGAGGSSPLHF. The CDR3 DNA sequence: TGTGCCAGTAGTATCGGCGCAGGGGGTTCTTCACCCCTCCACTTT.

The chain couples TRBV11-2 to TRBJ2-3; 9 bases are shared with TRBD1. In germline, CDR1 is SGHAT, CDR2 FQNNGV. Trimming took 5 bases from V and 3 from J; bases not matched to a gene: 15. CDR3 size: 18 residues. Here the CDR3 DNA reads TGTGCCAGCAGCACCCGAAACCCCGGGACAGGGATTACAGATACGCAGTATTTT. As protein: CASSTRNPGTGITDTQYF.

This chain connects TRBV29-1 to TRBJ1-3, with a tentative D call TRBD1 (5 bases). V gave up 6 bases and J gave up 0 bases, with 15 bases separating them. Germline-derived CDR1 and CDR2 are SQVTM and ANQGSEA. This CDR3 contains 15 residues. The CDR3 sequence is CSVAGLPSSGNTIYF. CDR3 nucleotides: TGCAGCGTCGCGGGACTCCCGAGCTCTGGAAACACCATATATTTT.

The chain combines TRBV14 with TRBJ2-3, with TRBD1 matching over 8 bases. Germline CDR1 SGHDN, CDR2 FVKESK. The V segment lost 10 bases and the J segment 3 bases; nucleotides outside the gene matches: 9. This CDR3 is 14 amino acids long. CDR3 coding DNA: TGTGCCACCGGAGCAGGGGGCGCAACAGATACGCAGTATTTT. This codes for CATGAGGATDTQYF.

The chain has TRBV7-2 and TRBJ2-1, with 7 bases matching TRBD2. The length of the CDR3 is 15 residues. The J segment lost 7 bases and the V segment lost 5 bases, leaving 11 bases of the junction unmatched. The germline V gene encodes CDR1 SGHTA and CDR2 FQGNSA. This chain's CDR3 is CASSTTSAYENEQFF. For the CDR3, the DNA is TGTGCCAGCAGCACCACTAGCGCCTATGAGAATGAGCAGTTCTTC.

The genes are TRBV30 and TRBJ2-7, with 8 bases fitting TRBD1. Germline V gives CDR1 GTSNPN, CDR2 SVGIG (reference sequence). CDR3 size: 16 residues. Unmatched junction bases numbered 17, after V lost 4 bases and J lost 6 bases. The CDR3 loop is CAWNNRGATGGLEQYF. The CDR3, as DNA: TGTGCCTGGAATAATCGAGGTGCTACAGGGGGGCTCGAGCAGTACTTC.

The count of this clone is one. The rearrangement uses TRBV9 and TRBJ2-2, with D possibly being TRBD1 (6 bases). CDR1 SGDLS and CDR2 YYNGEE come from the germline V gene. The CDR3 is 15 residues long. Trimming left V 6 bases short and J 1 base short, with 13 bases between. The CDR3 DNA reads as TGTGCCAGCAACAGACAGGACGTGAACACCGGGGAGCTGTTTTTT. It codes for CASNRQDVNTGELFF. The whole variable domain, remainder taken from reference TRBV9 and TRBJ2-2, is DSGVTQTPKHLITATGQRVTLRCSPRSGDLSVYWYQQSLDQGLQFLIQYYNGEERAKGNILERFSAQQFPDLHSELNLSSLELGDSALYFCASNRQDVNTGELFFGEGSRLTVL.

This chain connects TRBV6-2 or TRBV6-3 to TRBJ2-1, with TRBD1 matching over 7 bases. The CDR3 extends over 13 amino acids. Germline-derived CDR1 and CDR2 are MNHEY and SVGEGT. The V segment lost 0 bases and the J segment 7 bases; nucleotides outside the gene matches: 0. The CDR3 loop is CASSYSDRNEQFF. The CDR3 DNA reads TGTGCCAGCAGTTACTCGGACAGGAATGAGCAGTTCTTC.

The chain uses TRBV28 and TRBJ2-2; 13 nucleotides agree with TRBD2. CDR3 size: 15 residues. Trimming removed 6 bases from V and 5 bases from J; junction bases left unmatched: 3. Germline loops: CDR1 MDHEN, CDR2 SYDVKM. This CDR3 reads CASRPGLAGTGELFF. CDR3 sequence (DNA): TGTGCCAGCAGACCGGGACTAGCGGGAACCGGGGAGCTGTTTTTT.